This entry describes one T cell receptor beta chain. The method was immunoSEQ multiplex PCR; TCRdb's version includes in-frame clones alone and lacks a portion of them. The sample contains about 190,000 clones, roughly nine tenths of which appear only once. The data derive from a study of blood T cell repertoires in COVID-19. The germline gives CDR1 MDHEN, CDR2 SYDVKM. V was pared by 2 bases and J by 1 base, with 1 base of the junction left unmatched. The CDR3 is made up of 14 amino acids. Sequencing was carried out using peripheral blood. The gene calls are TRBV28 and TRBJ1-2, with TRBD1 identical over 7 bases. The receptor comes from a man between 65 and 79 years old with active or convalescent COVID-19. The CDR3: CASSLRQGNYGYTF. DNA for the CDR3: TGTGCCAGCAGTTTACGACAGGGTAACTATGGCTACACCTTC.